Listed below are T cell receptor beta chains from one sample, sequenced in a study of blood T cell repertoires in COVID-19. Assay: immunoSEQ multiplex PCR; the TCRdb copy retains only in-frame clones and omits some. This sample has about 200,000 clones, with approximately 90% found just once. Sequences were obtained from peripheral blood. Receptor source: a woman in her forties or fifties with COVID-19, enrolled during active disease. CDR3s include the opening cysteine and the closing phenylalanine or tryptophan. The D gene is left open where the match is weak. Rows may omit the clone size; those that give it use once, few, many or a size class.

size: NA; V: TRBV29-1; D: TRBD2; J: TRBJ2-3; CDR3: CSVAGLAGISTDTQYF; DNA: TGCAGCGTCGCAGGACTAGCGGGAATTAGCACAGATACGCAGTATTTT
size: NA; V: TRBV30; D: NA; J: TRBJ1-1; CDR3: CAWNKLRGLTEAFF; DNA: TGTGCCTGGAATAAATTACGAGGTTTAACTGAAGCTTTCTTT
size: NA; V: TRBV28; D: NA; J: TRBJ1-5; CDR3: CASSYFGGSSNQPQHF; DNA: TGTGCCAGCAGCTACTTTGGGGGGTCGAGCAATCAGCCCCAGCATTTT
size: NA; V: TRBV9; D: NA; J: TRBJ2-1; CDR3: CASSATGSGSEQFF; DNA: TGTGCCAGCAGCGCCACAGGATCCGGGAGTGAGCAGTTCTTC
size: NA; V: TRBV5-6; D: TRBD1; J: TRBJ2-2; CDR3: CASSLKGGLTAGELFF; DNA: TGTGCCAGCAGCTTGAAAGGGGGCTTGACGGCCGGGGAGCTGTTTTTT
size: once; V: TRBV19; D: NA; J: TRBJ1-6; CDR3: CASSIEAGVNSPLHF; DNA: TGTGCCAGTAGTATCGAGGCGGGAGTTAATTCACCCCTCCACTTT
size: NA; V: TRBV6-5; D: NA; J: TRBJ2-7; CDR3: CASRDTLYYEQYF; DNA: TGTGCCAGCAGGGACACTTTGTACTACGAGCAGTACTTC
size: NA; V: TRBV10-1; D: NA; J: TRBJ1-1; CDR3: CASSEKSRGGTEAFF; DNA: TGCGCCAGCAGTGAGAAGTCTCGGGGGGGGACTGAAGCTTTCTTT
size: once; V: TRBV6-5; D: TRBD1; J: TRBJ1-3; CDR3: CASSWTGAVSGNTIYF; DNA: TGTGCCAGCAGTTGGACAGGGGCCGTCTCTGGAAACACCATATATTTT
size: once; V: TRBV28; D: NA; J: TRBJ2-7; CDR3: CASSLNPYGGRPEQYF; DNA: TGTGCCAGCAGTTTAAACCCCTATGGGGGGAGGCCGGAGCAGTACTTC
size: NA; V: TRBV6-5; D: NA; J: TRBJ1-4; CDR3: CASSRGWEEKLFF; DNA: TGTGCCAGCAGCCGAGGGTGGGAAGAAAAACTGTTTTTT
size: NA; V: TRBV3-1/TRBV3-2; D: NA; J: TRBJ1-3; CDR3: CASSQGRTGNTIYF; DNA: TGTGCCAGCAGCCAAGGGAGAACTGGAAACACCATATATTTT
size: NA; V: TRBV24-1; D: TRBD1; J: TRBJ2-2; CDR3: CATSDPGQGNTGELFF; DNA: TGTGCCACCAGTGACCCGGGACAGGGTAACACCGGGGAGCTGTTTTTT
size: NA; V: TRBV28; D: TRBD2; J: TRBJ2-3; CDR3: CASSLLAGSPDTQYF; DNA: TGTGCCAGCAGTTTACTAGCGGGGTCCCCAGATACGCAGTATTTT
size: NA; V: TRBV27; D: NA; J: TRBJ1-5; CDR3: CASSRGSNQPQHF; DNA: TGTGCCAGCAGCAGGGGCAGCAATCAGCCCCAGCATTTT
size: once; V: TRBV6-5; D: NA; J: TRBJ2-3; CDR3: CASMNRVTDTQYF; DNA: TGTGCCAGCATGAACAGGGTGACAGATACGCAGTATTTT